These 27 T cell receptor beta chains were all obtained from the same sample, sequenced in a study of blood T cell repertoires in COVID-19. Data came from immunoSEQ multiplex PCR; TCRdb stores just in-frame clones and leaves some out. The profile covers about 240,000 clones, with approximately 85% appearing a single time and around 12% taken by the ten largest. What was sequenced was peripheral blood. The source is a woman aged 60-75 years with active or convalescent COVID-19.

The J gene is TRBJ2-7, the V gene TRBV27; 10 bases match TRBD1. Germline V gives CDR1 MNHEY, CDR2 SMNVEV (reference sequence). The V and J ends lost 5 bases and 2 bases, in that order; junction bases with no gene match: 9. CDR3 size: 16 residues. CDR3 amino acids: CASSPLGTGVPYEQYF. The CDR3 nucleotides are TGTGCCAGCAGTCCCCTAGGGACAGGGGTTCCCTACGAGCAGTACTTC.

The chain has TRBV12-3 or TRBV12-4 and TRBJ1-2, with 11 positions matching TRBD1. This CDR3 is 13 amino acids long. Losses at the gene ends were 5 bases for V and 7 bases for J; bases not matched to a gene: 3. The CDR3 here is CASSTGTGGGYTF. CDR3 in DNA: TGTGCCAGCAGTACCGGGACAGGGGGTGGCTACACCTTC.

The chain has TRBV27 and TRBJ1-2, with TRBD1 identical over 8 bases. The germline CDR1 and CDR2 sequences are MNHEY and SMNVEV (reference sequence). J was trimmed by 7 bases and V by 6 bases; bases with no gene match: 7. CDR3 length equals 13 residues. The CDR3 coding sequence is TGTGCCAGCAGGATCGCCGGGACAGGTGGCTACACCTTC. As protein: CASRIAGTGGYTF.

The chain is built from TRBV19 and TRBJ1-1, with D perhaps matching TRBD1 (5 bases). The CDR3 is 14 amino acids. V was cut by 0 bases and J by 9 bases, with 14 bases left in between. Per the germline V gene, CDR1 is LNHDA and CDR2 is SQIVND (reference sequence). CDR3 loop: CASSIDHGATQAFF. The DNA for the CDR3 is TGTGCCAGTAGTATAGATCATGGGGCGACTCAAGCTTTCTTT.

This chain uses TRBV6-5 with TRBJ2-7, with 7 bases fitting TRBD2. The CDR3 sequence is 13 residues long. Looked up from germline, CDR1 is MNHEY and CDR2 is SVGAGI. Trimming cost V 7 bases and J 6 bases; bases outside gene matches: 9. CDR3 coding DNA: TGTGCCAGCACTCTTAGCGGGTCCGCCGAGCAGTACTTC. This encodes CASTLSGSAEQYF.

The chain couples TRBV5-1 to TRBJ1-2; tentatively, D is TRBD1 (5 bases). V shed 5 bases and J shed 2 bases, with 13 bases lying between them. Germline CDR1 reads SGHRS; CDR2 reads YFSETQ. This CDR3 spans 14 amino acids. The CDR3, as DNA: TGCGCCAGCAGGCAGGGCCTACCGAACTATGGCTACACCTTC. It yields the protein CASRQGLPNYGYTF.

This chain connects TRBV3-1 (or the pseudogene TRBV3-2) to TRBJ1-4, with D tentatively TRBD1 (6 bases). V was shortened by 4 bases and J by 4 bases, with 10 bases between the two germline ends. Per the germline V gene, CDR1 is LGHDT and CDR2 is YNNKEL (reference sequence). The CDR3 consists of 14 residues. CDR3 sequence reads: CASSLGGGNEKLFF. For the CDR3, the DNA is TGTGCCAGCAGCCTGGGAGGGGGTAATGAAAAACTGTTTTTT.

J is TRBJ1-6 and V is TRBV28; D possibly corresponds to TRBD1 (6 bases). Germline lookup yields CDR1 MDHEN and CDR2 SYDVKM. CDR3 length equals 14 residues. Trimming took 5 bases from V and 7 from J, leaving 12 bases between them. DNA of the CDR3: TGTGCCAGCAGTACACGGACAGAGAATTCACCCCTCCACTTT. Translation: CASSTRTENSPLHF. The complete variable domain, with remaining parts taken from reference TRBV28 and TRBJ1-6, reads DVKVTQSSRYLVKRTGEKVFLECVQDMDHENMFWYRQDPGLGLRLIYFSYDVKMKEKGDIPEGYSVSREKKERFSLILESASTNQTSMYLCASSTRTENSPLHFGNGTRLTVT.

The chain combines TRBV2 with TRBJ2-3; a weak D match, TRBD2 (6 bases). The CDR3 length is 16 residues. Trimming pared 1 base from V and 5 bases from J, leaving 16 bases between. CDR1 and CDR2 (germline): SNHLY, FYNNEI. The CDR3 is CASSEVRAGPGDTQYF. The CDR3 DNA reads as TGTGCCAGCAGTGAAGTTAGGGCGGGACCAGGAGATACGCAGTATTTT.

V and J are TRBV15 and TRBJ2-6, with D unresolved. Trimming removed 9 bases at V and 1 base at J, with 10 bases between. Germline lookup yields CDR1 LNHNV and CDR2 YYDKDF (reference sequence). The CDR3 is 14 residues long. CDR3: CATRIESGANVLTF. The CDR3 DNA is TGTGCCACGCGAATAGAATCTGGGGCCAACGTCCTGACTTTC.

On this clone: Other nucleotide sequences in the sample specify the same CDR3. The chain links TRBV11-2 to TRBJ1-1; D is uncertain. V was trimmed by 3 bases and J by 5 bases, leaving 4 bases between them. Germline V gene data show CDR1 as SGHAT and CDR2 as FQNNGV. This CDR3 spans 11 amino acids. The CDR3 DNA follows: TGTGCCAGCAGCTTTTCGACTGAAGCTTTCTTT. The encoded protein is CASSFSTEAFF.

The chain has TRBV27 and TRBJ2-7; D unresolved. The CDR3 runs to 14 residues. From germline, CDR1 is MNHEY and CDR2 SMNVEV (reference sequence). V was clipped by 1 base and J by 4 bases, with 11 bases between them. Here the CDR3 DNA reads TGTGCCAGCAGTTTATTCCCCTCCTCGTACGAGCAGTACTTC. It translates to CASSLFPSSYEQYF.

The chain combines TRBV10-2 with TRBJ2-3; D may be TRBD1 (6 bases). The CDR3 contains 16 residues. V was shortened by 1 base and J by 2 bases, with 13 bases between the two germline ends. Germline V gene data show CDR1 as WSHSY and CDR2 as SAAADI. The CDR3, as DNA: TGCGCCAGCAGTGAGTGGACAGTAATTTTCACAGATACGCAGTATTTT. It codes for CASSEWTVIFTDTQYF.

The chain employs TRBV12-3 or TRBV12-4 and TRBJ1-1; D is perhaps TRBD1 (5 bases). V was shortened by 8 bases and J by 0 bases, with 10 bases between the two germline ends. CDR3 size: 13 residues. CDR3 region: CASQRGMNTEAFF. For the CDR3, the DNA is TGTGCCAGCCAAAGGGGCATGAACACTGAAGCTTTCTTT.

This chain joins TRBV19 and TRBJ1-1, with a tentative D call TRBD1 (5 bases). The CDR3 is made up of 15 amino acids. CDR1 and CDR2 from the germline V gene are LNHDA and SQIVND (reference sequence). V lost 9 bases, J lost 2 bases, and 19 bases lay in between. In DNA, the CDR3 is TGTGCCAGCACCGAAGTCTGGGGGGTTAACACTGAAGCTTTCTTT. Translated: CASTEVWGVNTEAFF.

The chain joins TRBV5-1 to TRBJ2-1; 9 bases agree with TRBD2. Germline V gives CDR1 SGHRS, CDR2 YFSETQ. This CDR3 contains 15 residues. J gave up 0 bases and V 4 bases, and 2 bases lay outside the gene matches. The CDR3 reads CASSAGGASYNEQFF. The CDR3 coding sequence is TGCGCCAGCAGCGCGGGAGGGGCCTCCTACAATGAGCAGTTCTTC.

This chain joins TRBV19 and TRBJ1-1; TRBD1 matches at 10 bases. The germline V gene has CDR1 LNHDA and CDR2 SQIVND (reference sequence). Germline trimming cut 3 bases from V and 0 bases from J; bases unmatched to any gene: 7. The CDR3 totals 17 residues. CDR3 loop: CASSILGGQGMNTEAFF. The CDR3, as DNA: TGTGCCAGTAGTATCCTGGGGGGACAGGGGATGAACACTGAAGCTTTCTTT.

This clone was recorded only once. The chain recombines TRBV9 with TRBJ1-3; D call uncertain. This CDR3 region has 13 residues. V lost 4 bases to trimming and J lost 0 bases, with 5 bases between them. CDR1 and CDR2 (germline): SGDLS, YYNGEE. CDR3 region: CASSPYSGNTIYF. The CDR3 nucleotides read TGTGCCAGCAGCCCTTACTCTGGAAACACCATATATTTT.

The V gene is TRBV19, the J gene TRBJ2-3, with 11 bases aligning to TRBD2. Unmatched junction bases numbered 5, after V lost 6 bases and J lost 3 bases. The V gene's germline CDR1 is LNHDA and CDR2 SQIVND (reference sequence). This CDR3 is built from 15 residues. CDR3 sequence: CASSWGTSGTDTQYF. In nucleotides, the CDR3 is TGTGCCAGTAGCTGGGGGACTAGCGGTACAGATACGCAGTATTTT.

This rearrangement joins TRBV14 to TRBJ2-1; 12 bases align to TRBD1. The CDR3 is 17 amino acids. Germline V gene sequence: CDR1 SGHDN, CDR2 FVKESK. Germline trimming cut 2 bases from V and 7 bases from J; bases unmatched to any gene: 9. The CDR3 DNA sequence: TGTGCCAGCAGCCAATTAAGGGGACAGGGGGCTCGGAATGAGCAGTTCTTC. The encoded protein is CASSQLRGQGARNEQFF.

The DNA of the CDR3 is TGCGCCAGCAGCCCTTTGGGACAGTACTCTGGAAACACCATATATTTT. Amino acid sequence: CASSPLGQYSGNTIYF. The J gene is TRBJ1-3, the V gene TRBV4-1, with TRBD1 identical over 7 bases. V lost 4 bases, J lost 0 bases, and 6 bases stayed unmatched. This CDR3 is built from 16 residues. CDR1 MGHRA and CDR2 YSYEKL come from the germline V gene.

A few counts support this clone. The genes are TRBV6-6 and TRBJ2-2; D possibly corresponds to TRBD1 (5 bases). The CDR3 loop spans 13 amino acids. Germline V gives CDR1 MNHNY, CDR2 SVGAGI (reference sequence). V dropped 6 bases and J dropped 1 base, with 6 bases sitting between them. The CDR3 reads CASRTENTGELFF. Written as DNA, the CDR3 is TGTGCCAGCAGGACAGAGAACACCGGGGAGCTGTTTTTT.

The chain couples TRBV28 to TRBJ1-2; D is ambiguous. Germline CDR1 and CDR2: MDHEN and SYDVKM. The CDR3 is 13 amino acids. Trimming took 7 bases from V and 6 from J, leaving 15 bases between them. CDR3 DNA: TGTGCCAGCAAGACACGCTCCTTAGATGGCTACACCTTC. The encoded protein is CASKTRSLDGYTF.

V and J are TRBV2 and TRBJ2-3; D is perhaps TRBD2 (5 bases). Per germline, CDR1 SNHLY and CDR2 FYNNEI. Deletions cut 5 bases from V and 0 bases from J, with 12 bases between. The CDR3 length is 15 residues. DNA of the CDR3: TGTGCCAGCAGTCAGGAAGCGGCCAGCACAGATACGCAGTATTTT. This gives the protein CASSQEAASTDTQYF.

V usage is TRBV14 and J usage is TRBJ1-1; D gene uncertain. Trimming stripped 1 base from V and 11 bases from J, with 5 bases between. Germline CDR1 SGHDN, CDR2 FVKESK. This CDR3 contains 10 residues. CDR3 in amino acids: CASSQVEAFF. The CDR3 DNA is TGTGCCAGCAGCCAAGTCGAGGCTTTCTTT.

This chain connects TRBV7-2 to TRBJ1-6; D uncertain. The V and J ends lost 5 bases and 5 bases respectively, with 10 bases between them. The CDR3 sequence is 14 residues long. Germline assignment: CDR1 SGHTA and CDR2 FQGNSA. CDR3 sequence: CASSQTPHNSPLHF. CDR3 nucleotide sequence: TGTGCCAGCAGCCAGACACCACATAATTCACCCCTCCACTTT.

Only one count was recorded for this clone. A much more abundant neighbour one base away suggests this may be a read error. This chain connects TRBV3-1 (or the pseudogene TRBV3-2) to TRBJ1-6; D gene ambiguous. Between the trimmed V and J ends, which lost 6 bases and 6 bases, there was a span of 9 bases. In germline, CDR1 is LGHDT, CDR2 YNNKEL (reference sequence). The CDR3 extends over 13 amino acids. The CDR3 sequence: CASSLNSNSPLHF. CDR3 bases: TGTGCCAGCAGTCTAAACTCTAATTCACCCCTCCACTTT.